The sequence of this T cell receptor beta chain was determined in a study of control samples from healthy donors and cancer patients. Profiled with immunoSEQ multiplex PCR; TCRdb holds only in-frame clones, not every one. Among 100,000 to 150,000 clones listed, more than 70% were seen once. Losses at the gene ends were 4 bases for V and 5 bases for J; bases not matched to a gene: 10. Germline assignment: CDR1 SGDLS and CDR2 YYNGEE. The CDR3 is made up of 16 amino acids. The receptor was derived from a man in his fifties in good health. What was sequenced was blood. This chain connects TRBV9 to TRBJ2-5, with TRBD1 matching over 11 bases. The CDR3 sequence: CASSPRTGGAWETQYF. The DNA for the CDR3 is TGTGCCAGCAGCCCACGGACAGGGGGCGCTTGGGAGACCCAGTACTTC.